This TCR beta chain was obtained from a study of blood T cell repertoires in COVID-19. Study-wide background: Specimens from acute and convalescent COVID-19 originated in the United States, Italy and Spain. The cDNA or gDNA used as material had been derived from T cells, B-cell-depleted T cells, or PBMCs.

Per germline, CDR1 SGHNT and CDR2 YYREEE (reference sequence). V was pared by 4 bases and J by 1 base, with 7 bases of the junction left unmatched. The CDR3 contains 16 residues. In the authors' methods: Cell counts per sample came from amplifying reference gene primers. The table came from immunoSEQ multiplex PCR; TCRdb's copy has only in-frame clones and leaves some out. V and J calls and clone size are those listed in that table; D and trimming were worked out from the DNA. This table has more than 65,000 clones, about three quarters appearing once. The gene calls are TRBV5-4 and TRBJ2-7; the match to TRBD2 covers 11 bases. The specimen sequenced was peripheral blood. This receptor was identified in a woman aged 70 to 79 with acute or convalescent COVID-19. In DNA form, the CDR3 reads TGTGCCAGCAGCCCAGCCGGGACTAGCGGATCCTACGAGCAGTACTTC. It yields the protein CASSPAGTSGSYEQYF.